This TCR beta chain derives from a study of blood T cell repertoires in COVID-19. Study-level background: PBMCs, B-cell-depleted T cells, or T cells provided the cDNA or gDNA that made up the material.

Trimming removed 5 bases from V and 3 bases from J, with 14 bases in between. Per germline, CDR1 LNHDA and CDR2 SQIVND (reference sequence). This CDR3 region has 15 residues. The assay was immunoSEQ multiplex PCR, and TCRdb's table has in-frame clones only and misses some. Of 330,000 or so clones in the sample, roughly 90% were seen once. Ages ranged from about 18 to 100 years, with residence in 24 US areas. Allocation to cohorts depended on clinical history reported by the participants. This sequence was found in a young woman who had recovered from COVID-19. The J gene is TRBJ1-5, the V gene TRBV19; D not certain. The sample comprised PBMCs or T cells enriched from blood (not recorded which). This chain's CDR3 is CASSLGQSYNQPQHF. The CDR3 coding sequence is TGTGCCAGTAGTCTGGGCCAGTCGTACAATCAGCCCCAGCATTTT.